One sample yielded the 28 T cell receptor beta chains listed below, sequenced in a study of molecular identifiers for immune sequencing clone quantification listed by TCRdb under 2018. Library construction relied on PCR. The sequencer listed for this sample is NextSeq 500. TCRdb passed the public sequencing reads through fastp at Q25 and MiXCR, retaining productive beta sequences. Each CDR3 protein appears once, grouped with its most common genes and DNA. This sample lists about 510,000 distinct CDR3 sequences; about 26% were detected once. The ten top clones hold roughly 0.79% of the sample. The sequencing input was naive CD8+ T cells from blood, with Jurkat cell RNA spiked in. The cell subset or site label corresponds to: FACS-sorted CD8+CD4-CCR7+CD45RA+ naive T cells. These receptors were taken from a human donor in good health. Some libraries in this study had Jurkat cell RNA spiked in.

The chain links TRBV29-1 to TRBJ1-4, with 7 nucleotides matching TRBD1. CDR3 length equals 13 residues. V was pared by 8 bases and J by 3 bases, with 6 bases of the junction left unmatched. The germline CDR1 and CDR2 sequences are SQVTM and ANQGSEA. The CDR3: CSFRGAANEKLFF. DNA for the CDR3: TGCAGCTTCAGGGGGGCGGCTAATGAAAAACTGTTTTTT.

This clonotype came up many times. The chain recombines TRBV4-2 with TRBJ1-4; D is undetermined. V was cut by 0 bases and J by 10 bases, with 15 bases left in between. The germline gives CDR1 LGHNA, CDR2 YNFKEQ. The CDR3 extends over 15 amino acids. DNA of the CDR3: TGTGCCAGCAGCCAAGATCTTGTAAGCGTAGTAAAACTGTTTTTT. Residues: CASSQDLVSVVKLFF.

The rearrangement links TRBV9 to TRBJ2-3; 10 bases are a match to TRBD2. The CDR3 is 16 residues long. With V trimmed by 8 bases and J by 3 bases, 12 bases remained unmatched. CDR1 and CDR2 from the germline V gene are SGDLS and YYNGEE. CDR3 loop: CARQYSSGSKTDTQYF. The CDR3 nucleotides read TGTGCCAGGCAATATTCTAGCGGGAGTAAAACAGATACGCAGTATTTT.

The CDR3 here is CASSSPDRGIQETQYF. The CDR3 DNA sequence: TGTGCCAGCAGCTCCCCGGACAGGGGGATCCAAGAGACCCAGTACTTC. This chain joins TRBV5-6 and TRBJ2-5, with 10 bases lining up with TRBD1. The V gene's germline CDR1 is SGHDT and CDR2 YYEEEE. The V segment lost 3 bases and the J segment 1 base; nucleotides outside the gene matches: 6. The CDR3 runs to 16 residues.

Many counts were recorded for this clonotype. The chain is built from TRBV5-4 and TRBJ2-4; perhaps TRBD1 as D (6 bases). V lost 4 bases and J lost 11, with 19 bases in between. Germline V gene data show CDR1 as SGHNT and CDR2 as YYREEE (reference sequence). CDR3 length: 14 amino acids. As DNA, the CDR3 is TGTGCCAGCAGCGTACAGGGTTCGCCCATGCTTCAGTACTTC. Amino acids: CASSVQGSPMLQYF.

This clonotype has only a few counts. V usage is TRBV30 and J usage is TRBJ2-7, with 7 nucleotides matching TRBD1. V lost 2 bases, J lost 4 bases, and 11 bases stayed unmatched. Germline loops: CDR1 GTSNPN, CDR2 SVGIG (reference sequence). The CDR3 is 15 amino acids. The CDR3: CAWSPGRTGFYEQYF. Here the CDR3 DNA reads TGTGCCTGGAGTCCCGGAAGGACAGGTTTTTACGAGCAGTACTTC.

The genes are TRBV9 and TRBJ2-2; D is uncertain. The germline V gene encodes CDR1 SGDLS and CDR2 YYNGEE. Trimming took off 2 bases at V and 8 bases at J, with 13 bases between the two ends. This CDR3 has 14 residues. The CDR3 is CASSVNFASGELFF. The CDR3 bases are TGTGCCAGCAGCGTTAACTTCGCTTCGGGGGAGCTGTTTTTT.

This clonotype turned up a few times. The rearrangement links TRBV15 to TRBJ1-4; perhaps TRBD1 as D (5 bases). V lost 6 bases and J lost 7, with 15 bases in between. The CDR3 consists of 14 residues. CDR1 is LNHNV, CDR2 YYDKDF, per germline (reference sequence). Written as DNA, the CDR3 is TGTGCCACCAGTGAATACGGAAGGGGTGAAAAACTGTTTTTT. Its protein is CATSEYGRGEKLFF.

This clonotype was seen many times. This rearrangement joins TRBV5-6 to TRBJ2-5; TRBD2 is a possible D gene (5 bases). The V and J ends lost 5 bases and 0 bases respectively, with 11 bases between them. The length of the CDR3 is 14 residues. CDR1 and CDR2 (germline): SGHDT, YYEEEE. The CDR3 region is CASSHGADQETQYF. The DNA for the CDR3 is TGTGCCAGCAGTCATGGAGCGGACCAAGAGACCCAGTACTTC.

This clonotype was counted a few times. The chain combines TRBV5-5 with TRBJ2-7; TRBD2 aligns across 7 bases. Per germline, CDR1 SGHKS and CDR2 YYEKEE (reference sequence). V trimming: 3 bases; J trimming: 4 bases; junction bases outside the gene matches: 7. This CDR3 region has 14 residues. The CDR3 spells CASSSTGLKYEQYF. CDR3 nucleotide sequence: TGTGCCAGCAGCTCCACGGGACTAAAGTACGAGCAGTACTTC.

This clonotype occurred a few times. The CDR3 DNA reads as TGTGCCAGTAGTATAGATTCGGCAGACCAAGAGACCCAGTACTTC. Protein: CASSIDSADQETQYF. This rearrangement joins TRBV19 to TRBJ2-5, with unresolved D. This CDR3 comprises 15 residues. The V and J ends lost 0 bases and 0 bases respectively, with 8 bases between them. Germline-derived CDR1 and CDR2 are LNHDA and SQIVND (reference sequence). Full variable domain (remainder filled in from reference TRBV19 and TRBJ2-5): DGGITQSPKYLFRKEGQNVTLSCEQNLNHDAMYWYRQDPGQGLRLIYYSQIVNDFQKGDIAEGYSVSREKKESFPLTVTSAQKNPTAFYLCASSIDSADQETQYFGPGTRLLVL.

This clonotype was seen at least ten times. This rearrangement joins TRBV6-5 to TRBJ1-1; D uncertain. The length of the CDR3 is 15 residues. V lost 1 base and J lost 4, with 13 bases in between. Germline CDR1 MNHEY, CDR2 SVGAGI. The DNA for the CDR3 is TGTGCCAGCAGTTACTGGCTGGGGTTCGGCACTGAAGCTTTCTTT. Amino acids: CASSYWLGFGTEAFF.

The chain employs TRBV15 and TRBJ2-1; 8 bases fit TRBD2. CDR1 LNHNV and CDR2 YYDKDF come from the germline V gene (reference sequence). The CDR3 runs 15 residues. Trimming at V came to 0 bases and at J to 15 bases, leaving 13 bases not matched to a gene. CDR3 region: CATSRDQAGGSPGFF. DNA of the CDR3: TGTGCCACCAGCAGAGATCAGGCGGGAGGCAGTCCGGGGTTCTTC.

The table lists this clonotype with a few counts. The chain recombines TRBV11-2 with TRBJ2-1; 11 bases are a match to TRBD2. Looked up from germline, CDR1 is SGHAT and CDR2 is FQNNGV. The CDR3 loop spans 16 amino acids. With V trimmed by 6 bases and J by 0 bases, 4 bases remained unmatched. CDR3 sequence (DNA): TGTGCCAGCAGTTATAGCGGGAGGGCCTCCTACAATGAGCAGTTCTTC. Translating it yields CASSYSGRASYNEQFF.

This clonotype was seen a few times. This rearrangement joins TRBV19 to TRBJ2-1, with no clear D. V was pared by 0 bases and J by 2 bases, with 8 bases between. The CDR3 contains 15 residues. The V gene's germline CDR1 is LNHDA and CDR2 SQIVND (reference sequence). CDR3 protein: CASSIDWITYNEQFF. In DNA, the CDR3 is TGTGCCAGTAGTATAGACTGGATAACCTACAATGAGCAGTTCTTC.

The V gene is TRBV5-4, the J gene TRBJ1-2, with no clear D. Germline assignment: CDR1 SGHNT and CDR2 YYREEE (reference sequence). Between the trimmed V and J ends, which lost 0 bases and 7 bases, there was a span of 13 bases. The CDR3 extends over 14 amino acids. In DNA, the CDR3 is TGTGCCAGCAGCTTGGACCCAGATACCTTTGGCTACACCTTC. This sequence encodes CASSLDPDTFGYTF.

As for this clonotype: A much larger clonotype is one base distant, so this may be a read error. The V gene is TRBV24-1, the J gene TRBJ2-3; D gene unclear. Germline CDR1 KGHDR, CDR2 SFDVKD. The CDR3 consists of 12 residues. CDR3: CATSDLTDMQYF. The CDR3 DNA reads TGTGCCACCAGTGATTTGACAGATATGCAGTATTTT.

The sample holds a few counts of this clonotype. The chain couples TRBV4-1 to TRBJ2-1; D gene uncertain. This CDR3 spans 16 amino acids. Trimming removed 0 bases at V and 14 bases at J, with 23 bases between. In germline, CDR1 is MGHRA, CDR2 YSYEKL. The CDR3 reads CASSQDLRPPFVHEFF. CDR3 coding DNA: TGCGCCAGCAGCCAAGATCTTAGGCCCCCTTTCGTACACGAGTTCTTC.

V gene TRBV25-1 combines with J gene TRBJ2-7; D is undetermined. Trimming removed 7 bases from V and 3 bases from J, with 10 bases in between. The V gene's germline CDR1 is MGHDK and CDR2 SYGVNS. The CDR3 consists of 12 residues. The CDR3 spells CASNDDNYEQYF. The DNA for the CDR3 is TGTGCCAGCAATGACGACAACTACGAGCAGTACTTC.

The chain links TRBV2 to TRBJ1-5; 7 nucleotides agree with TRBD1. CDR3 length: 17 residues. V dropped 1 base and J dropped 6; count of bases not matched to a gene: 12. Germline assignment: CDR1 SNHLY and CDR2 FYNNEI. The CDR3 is CASSEGEGAFIRQPQHF. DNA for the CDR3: TGTGCCAGCAGTGAAGGGGAGGGGGCTTTTATTCGTCAGCCCCAGCATTTT.

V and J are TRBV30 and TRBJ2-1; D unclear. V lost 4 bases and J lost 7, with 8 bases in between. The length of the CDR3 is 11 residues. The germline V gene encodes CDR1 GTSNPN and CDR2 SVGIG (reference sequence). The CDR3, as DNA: TGTGCCTGGACTCTAGGGAATGAGCAGTTCTTC. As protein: CAWTLGNEQFF.

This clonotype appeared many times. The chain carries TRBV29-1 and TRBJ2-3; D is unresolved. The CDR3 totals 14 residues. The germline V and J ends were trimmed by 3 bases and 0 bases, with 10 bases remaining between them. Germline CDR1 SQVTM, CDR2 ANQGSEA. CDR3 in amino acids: CSVEGKTSTDTQYF. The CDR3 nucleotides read TGCAGCGTTGAGGGGAAGACTAGCACAGATACGCAGTATTTT.

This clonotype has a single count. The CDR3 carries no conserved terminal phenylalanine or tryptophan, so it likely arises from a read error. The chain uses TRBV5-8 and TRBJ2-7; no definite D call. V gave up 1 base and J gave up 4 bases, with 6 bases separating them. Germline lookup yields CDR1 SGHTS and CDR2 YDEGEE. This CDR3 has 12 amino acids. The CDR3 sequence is CASSLTVYEQYL. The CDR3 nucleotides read TGTGCCAGCAGCTTGACAGTTTACGAGCAGTACCTC.

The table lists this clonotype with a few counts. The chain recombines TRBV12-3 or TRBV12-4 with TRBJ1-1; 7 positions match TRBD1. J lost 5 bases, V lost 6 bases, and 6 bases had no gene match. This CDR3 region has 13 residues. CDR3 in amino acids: CASSPQGWTEAFF. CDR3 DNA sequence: TGTGCCAGCAGCCCACAGGGGTGGACTGAAGCTTTCTTT.

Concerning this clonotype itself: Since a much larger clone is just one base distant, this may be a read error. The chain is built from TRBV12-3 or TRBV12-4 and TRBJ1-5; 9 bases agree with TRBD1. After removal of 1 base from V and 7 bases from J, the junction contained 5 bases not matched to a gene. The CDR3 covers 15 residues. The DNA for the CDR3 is TGTGCCAGCAGTTTAGACGGACAGGGGATGCAGCCCCAGCATTTT. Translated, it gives CASSLDGQGMQPQHF.

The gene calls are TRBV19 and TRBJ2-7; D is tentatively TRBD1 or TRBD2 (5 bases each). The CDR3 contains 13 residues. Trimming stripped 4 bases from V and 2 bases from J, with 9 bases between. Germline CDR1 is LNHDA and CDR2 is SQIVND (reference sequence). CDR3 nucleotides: TGTGCCAGTAGTACCTGGGGGACCTACGAGCAGTACTTC. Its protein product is CASSTWGTYEQYF.

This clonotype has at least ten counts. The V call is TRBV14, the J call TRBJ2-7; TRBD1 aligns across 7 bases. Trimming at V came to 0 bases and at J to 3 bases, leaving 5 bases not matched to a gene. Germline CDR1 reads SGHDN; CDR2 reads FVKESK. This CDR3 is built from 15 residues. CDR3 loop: CASSQDETGYYEQYF. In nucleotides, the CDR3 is TGTGCCAGCAGCCAAGATGAGACAGGGTACTACGAGCAGTACTTC.

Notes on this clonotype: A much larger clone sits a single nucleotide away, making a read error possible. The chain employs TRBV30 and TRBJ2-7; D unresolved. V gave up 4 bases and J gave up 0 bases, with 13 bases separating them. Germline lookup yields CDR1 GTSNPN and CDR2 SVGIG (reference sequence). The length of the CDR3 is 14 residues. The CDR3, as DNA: TGTGCCTGGAATCCCTTCGCCGGCTCCTACGAGCAGTACTTC. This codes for CAWNPFAGSYEQYF. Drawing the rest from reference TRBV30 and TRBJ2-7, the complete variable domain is SQTIHQWPATLVQPVGSPLSLECTVEGTSNPNLYWYRQAAGRGLQLLFYSVGIGQISSEVPQNLSASRPQDRQFILSSKKLLLSDSGFYLCAWNPFAGSYEQYFGPGTRLTVT.